These 5 T cell receptor beta chains came from one sample sequenced in a study of PD-1 blockade in classical Hodgkin lymphoma. Here immunoSEQ multiplex PCR was the method, and the copy in TCRdb shows in-frame clones only, minus some. Altogether approximately 14,000 clones are present, roughly nine tenths being singletons, with the ten largest covering approximately 6.2%. Time point specified: newly diagnosed, previously untreated cHL patient sample. Magnetic depletion of non-target cells from thawed PBMCs yielded purified CD8+ T cells. The specimen was CD8+ T cells from blood. The receptors come from a human donor with classical Hodgkin lymphoma.

This chain links TRBV19 with TRBJ2-7; possible D gene TRBD1, 5 bases. Germline V gives CDR1 LNHDA, CDR2 SQIVND (reference sequence). The ends were cut back, 1 base at V and 3 bases at J, with 13 bases in the middle. CDR3 size: 15 residues. CDR3 DNA: TGTGCCAGTAGTATAGCGGCAGGGCTAGACTACGAGCAGTACTTC. This codes for CASSIAAGLDYEQYF.

This rearrangement joins TRBV6-6 to TRBJ1-1; D unresolved. CDR3 length: 15 residues. CDR1 and CDR2 from the germline V gene are MNHNY and SVGAGI (reference sequence). Trimming removed 7 bases from V and 1 base from J, with 16 bases in between. CDR3 coding DNA: TGTGCCAGCACCAAGCCCGGACGGACGAACACTGAAGCTTTCTTT. Protein sequence: CASTKPGRTNTEAFF.

The CDR3 coding sequence is TGTGCCAGCAGCCAAGAGGGTAGCGCGGCGGGCCTAGCCTACGAGCAGTACTTC. Translation gives CASSQEGSAAGLAYEQYF. The chain uses TRBV7-9 and TRBJ2-7, with a possible D match to TRBD2 (5 bases). CDR3 length: 18 residues. CDR1 and CDR2 (germline): SEHNR, FQNEAQ (reference sequence). V was trimmed by 5 bases and J by 2 bases, leaving 25 bases between them.

The J gene is TRBJ1-2, the V gene TRBV18; no definite D call. Germline values: CDR1 KGHSH, CDR2 LQKENI. The CDR3 consists of 12 residues. With 2 bases removed from V and 6 bases from J, the gap between germline ends came to 7 bases. The CDR3 is CASSPGDHGYTF. CDR3 in DNA: TGTGCCAGCTCACCAGGGGATCATGGCTACACCTTC.

The V call is TRBV28, the J call TRBJ2-7; D not certain. Germline V gene lookup returns CDR1 MDHEN and CDR2 SYDVKM. This CDR3 contains 11 residues. Trimming removed 5 bases from V and 6 bases from J, with 8 bases in between. The CDR3 loop reads CASSPSAEQYF. For the CDR3, the DNA is TGTGCCAGCAGTCCATCCGCCGAGCAGTACTTC. Variable domain in full (rest from reference TRBV28 and TRBJ2-7): DVKVTQSSRYLVKRTGEKVFLECVQDMDHENMFWYRQDPGLGLRLIYFSYDVKMKEKGDIPEGYSVSREKKERFSLILESASTNQTSMYLCASSPSAEQYFGPGTRLTVT.